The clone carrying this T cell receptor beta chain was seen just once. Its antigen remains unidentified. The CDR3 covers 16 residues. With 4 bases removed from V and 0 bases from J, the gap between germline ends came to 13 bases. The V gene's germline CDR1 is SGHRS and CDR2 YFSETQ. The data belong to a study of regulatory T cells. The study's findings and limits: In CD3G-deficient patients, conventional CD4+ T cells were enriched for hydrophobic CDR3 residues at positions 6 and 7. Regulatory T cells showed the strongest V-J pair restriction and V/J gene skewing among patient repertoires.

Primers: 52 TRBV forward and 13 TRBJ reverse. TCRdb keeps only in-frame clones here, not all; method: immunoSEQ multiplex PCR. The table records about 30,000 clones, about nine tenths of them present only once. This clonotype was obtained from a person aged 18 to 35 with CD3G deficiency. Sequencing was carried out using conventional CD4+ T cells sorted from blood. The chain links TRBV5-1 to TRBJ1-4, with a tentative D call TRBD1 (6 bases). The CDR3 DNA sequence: TGCGCCAGCAGCCCAGGGGCTGTACCAACTAATGAAAAACTGTTTTTT. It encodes CASSPGAVPTNEKLFF.